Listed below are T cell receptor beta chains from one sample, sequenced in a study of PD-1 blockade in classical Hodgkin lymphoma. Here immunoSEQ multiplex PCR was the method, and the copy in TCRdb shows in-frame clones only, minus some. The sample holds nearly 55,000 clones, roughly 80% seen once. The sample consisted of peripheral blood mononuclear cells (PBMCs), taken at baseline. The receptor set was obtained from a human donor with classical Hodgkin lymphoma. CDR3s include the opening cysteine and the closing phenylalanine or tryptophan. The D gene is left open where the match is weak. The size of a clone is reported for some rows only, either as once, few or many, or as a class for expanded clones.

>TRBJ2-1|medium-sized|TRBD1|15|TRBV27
TGTGCCAGCACTCCGTCGGGACAGGGGTACAATGAGCAGTTCTTC
CASTPSGQGYNEQFF
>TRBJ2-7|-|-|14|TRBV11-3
TGTGCCAGCACCCTTGAATGGGGTAATTACGAGCAGTACTTC
CASTLEWGNYEQYF
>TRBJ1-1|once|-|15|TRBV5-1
TGCGCCAGCAGCTTGTCGGGTCAGGGGTACACTGAAGCTTTCTTT
CASSLSGQGYTEAFF
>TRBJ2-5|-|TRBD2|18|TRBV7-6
TGTGCCAGCAGCTACTGGACTAGCGGGAGGGCCGACCAAGAGACCCAGTACTTC
CASSYWTSGRADQETQYF
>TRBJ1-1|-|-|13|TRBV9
TGTGCCAGCAGCGTCGGGATTGGTACTGAAGCTTTCTTT
CASSVGIGTEAFF
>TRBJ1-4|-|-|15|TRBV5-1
TGCGCCAGCAGCTTGCTCCAGGGCCTCGGTGAAAAACTGTTTTTT
CASSLLQGLGEKLFF
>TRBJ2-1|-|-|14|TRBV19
TGTGCCAGTAGTCAGACTCAATCCTACAATGAGCAGTTCTTC
CASSQTQSYNEQFF
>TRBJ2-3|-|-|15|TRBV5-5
TGTGCCAGCAGCTTGGATTACGTCGGCACAGATACGCAGTATTTT
CASSLDYVGTDTQYF
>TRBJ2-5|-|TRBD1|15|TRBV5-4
TGTGCCAGCAGCTTTCGACAGGGGGCGAAGGAGACCCAGTACTTC
CASSFRQGAKETQYF
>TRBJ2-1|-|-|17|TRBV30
TGTGCCTGGGGGATTGGGTTTCAGGGAAGCTCCTACAATGAGCAGTTCTTC
CAWGIGFQGSSYNEQFF
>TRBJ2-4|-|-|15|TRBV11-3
TGTGCCAGCAGCACAGGGCTAGGCTATAAAAACATTCAGTACTTC
CASSTGLGYKNIQYF
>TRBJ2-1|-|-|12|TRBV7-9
TGTGCCAGCAGCTTAGTGATCCACGAGCAGTTCTTC
CASSLVIHEQFF
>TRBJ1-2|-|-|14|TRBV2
TGTGCCAGCATCCGAGGGAGGGGTAACTATGGCTACACCTTC
CASIRGRGNYGYTF
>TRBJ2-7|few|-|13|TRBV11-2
TGTGCCAGCGGGATCGGGAACTCCTACGAGCAGTACTTC
CASGIGNSYEQYF
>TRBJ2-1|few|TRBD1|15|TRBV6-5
TGTGCCAGCAGTTACGCAGGACAGGGTAACAATGAGCAGTTCTTC
CASSYAGQGNNEQFF
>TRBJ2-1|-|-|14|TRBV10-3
TGTGCCACCTTACAGGTGGGAGGTTACAATGAGCAGTTCTTC
CATLQVGGYNEQFF
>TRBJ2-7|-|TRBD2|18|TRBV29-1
TGCAGCGTTGAAGATGGGGTCGGGTCTAGCGGGCATTCCTACGAGCAGTACTTC
CSVEDGVGSSGHSYEQYF
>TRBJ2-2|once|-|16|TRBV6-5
TGTGCCAGCAGTTTCCGCCCGGAGAGGGGCACCGGGGAGCTGTTTTTT
CASSFRPERGTGELFF
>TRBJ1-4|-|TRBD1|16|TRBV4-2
TGTGCCAGCAGCCAAGATACAGGGGGAGTAGGTGAAAAACTGTTTTTT
CASSQDTGGVGEKLFF
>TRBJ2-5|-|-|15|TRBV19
TGTGCCAGTAGTCACCCCGGGGGCGCGGGAGAGACCCAGTACTTC
CASSHPGGAGETQYF
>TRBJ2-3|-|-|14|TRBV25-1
TGTGCCACCTCCGGGGGATCGTTCACAGATACGCAGTATTTT
CATSGGSFTDTQYF
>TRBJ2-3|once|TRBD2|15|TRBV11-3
TGTGCCAGCAGCTTCAGGCCAGCGGGAGGAGATACGCAGTATTTT
CASSFRPAGGDTQYF
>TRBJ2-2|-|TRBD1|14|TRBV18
TGTGCCAGTCCCGAGACAGGGGTTGCCGGGGAGCTGTTTTTT
CASPETGVAGELFF
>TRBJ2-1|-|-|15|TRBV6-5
TGTGCCAGCAGTCGGACATGGGAAACCTACAATGAGCAGTTCTTC
CASSRTWETYNEQFF
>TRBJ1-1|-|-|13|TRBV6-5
TGTGCCAGCAGGGTCGCCGGGAACACTGAAGCTTTCTTT
CASRVAGNTEAFF
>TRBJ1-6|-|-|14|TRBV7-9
TGTGCCAGCAGAGGACCATTAGGCCCTTTACCCCTCCACTTT
CASRGPLGPLPLHF
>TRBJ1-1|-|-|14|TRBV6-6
TGTGCCAGCAGGTCAAGGAGTATGAACACTGAAGCTTTCTTT
CASRSRSMNTEAFF
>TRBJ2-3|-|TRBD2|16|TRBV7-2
TGTGCCAGCAGCCTGACTAGCGGGCTTAGCACAGATACGCAGTATTTT
CASSLTSGLSTDTQYF
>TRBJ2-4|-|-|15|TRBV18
TGTGCCAGCTCTCCCGGGAACTCCATTTTAAACATTCAGTACTTC
CASSPGNSILNIQYF
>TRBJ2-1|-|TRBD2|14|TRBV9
TGTGCCAGCAGCGAGTTGACTAGCGGAAGTGAGCAGTTCTTC
CASSELTSGSEQFF
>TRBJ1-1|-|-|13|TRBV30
TGTGCCTGGAGTCTCCGAGGGGGCACTGAAGCTTTCTTT
CAWSLRGGTEAFF
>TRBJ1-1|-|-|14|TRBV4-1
TGCGCCAGCAGCCCCGGGGCAAGGAGAACTGAAGCTTTCTTT
CASSPGARRTEAFF
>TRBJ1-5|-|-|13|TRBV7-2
TGTGCCAGCAGCATAGACTACTTTGGGCCCCAGCATTTT
CASSIDYFGPQHF
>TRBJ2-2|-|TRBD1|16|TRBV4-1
TGCGCCAGCAGCCTCCGGGACAGGGGGAATTTGGGGGAGCTGTTTTTT
CASSLRDRGNLGELFF
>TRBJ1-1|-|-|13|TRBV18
TGTGCCAGCTCACCATCCCTGGGCACTGAAGCTTTCTTT
CASSPSLGTEAFF
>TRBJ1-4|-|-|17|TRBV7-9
TGTGCCAGCAGCCCCCAGGGGAATCTCCGGACTAATGAAAAACTGTTTTTT
CASSPQGNLRTNEKLFF
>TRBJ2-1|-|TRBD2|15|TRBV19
TGTGCCAGTAGTTCTCTAGCGGGAGTTGACAATGAGCAGTTCTTC
CASSSLAGVDNEQFF
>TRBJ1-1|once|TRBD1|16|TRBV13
TGTGCCAGCAGCTCAACAGGGGGCCGCGTGGGCACTGAAGCTTTCTTT
CASSSTGGRVGTEAFF
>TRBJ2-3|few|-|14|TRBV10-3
TGTGCCATCACTCCCGGACAAATTACAGATACGCAGTATTTT
CAITPGQITDTQYF
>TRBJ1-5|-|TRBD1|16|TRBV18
TGTGCCAGCTCACTGGACAGGGGGGCAAGCAATCAGCCCCAGCATTTT
CASSLDRGASNQPQHF
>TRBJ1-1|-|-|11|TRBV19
TGTGCCAGTAGTCGGACACTTGAAGCTTTCTTT
CASSRTLEAFF
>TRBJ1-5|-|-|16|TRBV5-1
TGCGCCAGCAGCTTGGAGGGGGGCTATAGCAATCAGCCCCAGCATTTT
CASSLEGGYSNQPQHF
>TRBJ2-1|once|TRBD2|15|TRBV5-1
TGCGCCAGCAGCTTGGAGGCTAGCGGGAGGAATGAGCAGTTCTTC
CASSLEASGRNEQFF
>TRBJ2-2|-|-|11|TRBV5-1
TGCGCCAGCAGCTTTGCCGGGGAGCTGTTTTTT
CASSFAGELFF